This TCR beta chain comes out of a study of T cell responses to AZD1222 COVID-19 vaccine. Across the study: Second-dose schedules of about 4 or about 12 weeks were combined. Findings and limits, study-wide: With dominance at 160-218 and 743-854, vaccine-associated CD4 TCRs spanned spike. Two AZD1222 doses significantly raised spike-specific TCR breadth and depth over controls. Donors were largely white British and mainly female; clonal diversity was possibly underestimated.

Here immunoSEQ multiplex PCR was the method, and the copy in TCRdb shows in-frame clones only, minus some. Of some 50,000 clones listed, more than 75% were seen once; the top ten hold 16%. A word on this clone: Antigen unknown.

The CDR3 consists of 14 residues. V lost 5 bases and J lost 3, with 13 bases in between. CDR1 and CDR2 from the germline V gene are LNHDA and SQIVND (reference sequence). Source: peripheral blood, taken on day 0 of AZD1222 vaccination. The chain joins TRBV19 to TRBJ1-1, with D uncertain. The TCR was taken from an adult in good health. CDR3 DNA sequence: TGTGCCAGTAGTGAGGTCCCTAGTGACACTGAAGCTTTCTTT. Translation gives CASSEVPSDTEAFF.